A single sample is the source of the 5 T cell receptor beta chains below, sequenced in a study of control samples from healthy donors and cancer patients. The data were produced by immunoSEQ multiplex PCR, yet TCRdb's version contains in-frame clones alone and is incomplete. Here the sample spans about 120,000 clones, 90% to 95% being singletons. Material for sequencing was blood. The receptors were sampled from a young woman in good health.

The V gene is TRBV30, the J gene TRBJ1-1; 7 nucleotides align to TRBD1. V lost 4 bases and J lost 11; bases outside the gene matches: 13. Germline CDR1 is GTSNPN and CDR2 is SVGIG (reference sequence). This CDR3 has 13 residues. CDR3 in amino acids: CAWTAEGADTAFF. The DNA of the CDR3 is TGTGCCTGGACCGCCGAGGGGGCTGACACGGCTTTCTTT.

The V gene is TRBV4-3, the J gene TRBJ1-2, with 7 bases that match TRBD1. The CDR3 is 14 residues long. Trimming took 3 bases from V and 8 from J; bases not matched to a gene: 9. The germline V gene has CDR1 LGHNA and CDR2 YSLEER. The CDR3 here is CASSQTDRVGGYTF. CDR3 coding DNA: TGCGCCAGCAGCCAGACAGACAGGGTTGGCGGCTACACCTTC.

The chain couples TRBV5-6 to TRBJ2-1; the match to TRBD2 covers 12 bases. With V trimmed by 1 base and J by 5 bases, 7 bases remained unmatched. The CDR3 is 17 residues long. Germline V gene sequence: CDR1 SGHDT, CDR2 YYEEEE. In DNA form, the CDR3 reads TGTGCCAGCAGCTTGCTGACTAGCGGGAGTAGGAACAATGAGCAGTTCTTC. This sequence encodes CASSLLTSGSRNNEQFF.

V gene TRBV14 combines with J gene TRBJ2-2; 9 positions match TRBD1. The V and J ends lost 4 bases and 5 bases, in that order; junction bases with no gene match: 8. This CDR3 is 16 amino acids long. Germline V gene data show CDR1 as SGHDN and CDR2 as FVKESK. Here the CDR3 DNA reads TGTGCCAGCAGCCCCCGGACAGGGGCGGGTACCGGGGAGCTGTTTTTT. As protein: CASSPRTGAGTGELFF.

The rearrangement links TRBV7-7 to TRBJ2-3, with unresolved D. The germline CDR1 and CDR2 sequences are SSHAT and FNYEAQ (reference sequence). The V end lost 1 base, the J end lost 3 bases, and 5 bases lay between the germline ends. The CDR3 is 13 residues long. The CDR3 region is CASSLGRTDTQYF. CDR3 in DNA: TGTGCCAGCAGCTTAGGGAGAACAGATACGCAGTATTTT.